The 21 T cell receptor beta chains below all came from one sample that was sequenced in a study of T cell clonality in common variable immunodeficiency. Method: immunoSEQ multiplex PCR; TCRdb's copy keeps in-frame clones and lacks some. The sample has around 50,000 clones, none seen only once. Specimen: peripheral blood mononuclear cells. These receptors all come from a person aged 18-70 years in good health.

This clone was seen a handful of times. The CDR3 end falls 3 residues outside the read, so it is completed with the germline J gene. V usage is TRBV6-1 and J usage is TRBJ2-3; D perhaps matches TRBD1 (6 bases). This CDR3 comprises 14 residues. Looked up from germline, CDR1 is MNHNS and CDR2 is SASEGT. Partial CDR3 DNA: TGTGCCAGCAGTGAGTTGGGGGCAGGGGAGACG. The encoded protein is CASSELGAGET. The full CDR3 protein is CASSELGAGETQYF.

This clone occurred many times. Sequencing ends 3 residues short of the CDR3 end; the germline J gene provides the rest. This chain uses TRBV20-1 with TRBJ2-1; 8 positions match TRBD1. There are 14 residues in the CDR3. With V trimmed by 6 bases and J by 3 bases, 7 bases remained unmatched. CDR1 is DFQATT and CDR2 is SNEGSKA in the germline V gene (reference sequence). CDR3 DNA (partial): TGCAGTGCCACCGCCGGGACAGGCTACAATGAG. This gives the protein CSATAGTGYNE. The full CDR3 is CSATAGTGYNEQFF.

This clone has at least ten counts. The read ends 3 residues early relative to the CDR3; the germline J gene fills the gap. The rearrangement joins TRBV5-4 to TRBJ2-5; 9 bases agree with TRBD2. V trimming: 1 base; J trimming: 4 bases; junction bases outside the gene matches: 8. CDR1 and CDR2 (germline): SGHNT, YYREEE (reference sequence). The CDR3 spans 16 residues. Here the CDR3 reads CASSLLSGSRGETQYF. The CDR3 DNA, read in part, is TGTGCCAGCAGCTTGCTTAGCGGGAGTCGAGGAGAGACC.

This clone was found many times. The CDR3 end lies 3 residues beyond the end of the read and is filled in from the germline J gene. The chain links TRBV7-8 to TRBJ2-1; the match to TRBD2 covers 7 bases. The CDR3 has 15 amino acids. Germline CDR1 and CDR2: SGHVS and FQNEAQ. Losses at the gene ends were 4 bases for V and 0 bases for J; bases not matched to a gene: 3. The CDR3 reads CASSSGGYSYNEQFF. CDR3 DNA, as far as it was read: TGTGCCAGCAGCTCCGGGGGGTACTCCTACAATGAG.

This clone came up many times. CDR3 protein: CSATAAQGDRFQPQHF. CDR3 bases read: TGCAGTGCTACTGCCGCTCAGGGGGACAGGTTTCAGCCC. This chain uses TRBV20-1 with TRBJ1-5, with 8 bases identical to TRBD1. The CDR3 end is not reached by the read, which stops 3 residues before it; the germline J gene fills it in. This CDR3 has 16 amino acids. The ends lost 4 bases at V and 6 bases at J; junction bases unmatched: 14. CDR1 DFQATT and CDR2 SNEGSKA come from the germline V gene (reference sequence).

This clone was found many times. The read terminates 3 residues ahead of where the CDR3 ends, so the germline J gene completes it. This sequence joins TRBV2 and TRBJ1-5; TRBD1 matches 7 bases. Germline trimming cut 6 bases from V and 3 bases from J; bases unmatched to any gene: 5. Germline V CDR1 and CDR2: SNHLY, FYNNEI. There are 14 residues in the CDR3. The sequenced CDR3 bases are TGTGCCAGCAGCCACGACAGGGCCAATCAGCCC. Its translation is CASSHDRANQP. Given in full, the CDR3 is CASSHDRANQPQHF.

In regard to this clone: This could be a read error, since a much larger clone is one nucleotide away. Sequencing ends 3 residues short of the CDR3 end; the germline J gene provides the rest. The genes are TRBV7-7 and TRBJ2-3; TRBD1 aligns across 8 bases. The CDR3 consists of 15 residues. In germline, CDR1 is SSHAT, CDR2 FNYEAQ (reference sequence). The sequenced CDR3 bases are TGTGCTAGCCTACAGGGGGGAGAGAGCAATCAGCCG. Protein sequence: CASLQGGESNQP. The whole CDR3 region reads CASLQGGESNQPQYF. Based on the CDR3 plus reference TRBV7-7 and TRBJ2-3, the full variable domain is GAGVSQSPRYKVTKRGQDVTLRCDPISSHATLYWYQQALGQGPEFLTYFNYEAQPDKSGLPSDRFSAERPEGSISTLTIQRTEQRDSAMYRCASLQGGESNQPQYFGPGTRLTVL.

Concerning this clone: The CDR3 end is not reached by the read, which stops 3 residues before it; the germline J gene fills it in. The chain is built from TRBV6-1 and TRBJ2-2; 8 bases agree with TRBD1. Germline CDR1 reads MNHNS; CDR2 reads SASEGT. CDR3 length equals 14 residues. The CDR3: CASSGGTGHEKLFF. Partial CDR3 DNA: TGTGCCAGCAGTGGCGGGACAGGACATGAAAAG.

There are a few counts of this clone. The sequenced fragment ends 3 residues before the CDR3 boundary, so the rest is inferred from the germline J gene. The chain is built from TRBV2 and TRBJ1-5; D is undetermined. This CDR3 has 17 residues. Trimming removed 7 bases from V and 0 bases from J, with 19 bases in between. Germline V gene sequence: CDR1 SNHLY, CDR2 FYNNEI. The CDR3 DNA, read in part, is TGTGCCAGCAAAGAGGGTACACGTAGTTATAGCAATCAGCCC. Its translation: CASKEGTRSYSNQP. The whole CDR3 reads CASKEGTRSYSNQPQHF.

This clone was picked up many times. One junction end does not reproduce the germline sequence, and a read error may be involved. The read ends 3 residues before the CDR3 terminus; that terminus is restored from the germline J gene. The genes are TRBV4-2 and TRBJ1-2; D is possibly TRBD1 (5 bases). From germline, CDR1 is LGHNA and CDR2 YNFKEQ. The CDR3 loop spans 13 amino acids. CDR3 sequence reads: CASSQDGGGGYTF. The covered CDR3 bases are TGCGCCAGCAGCCAAGACGGGGGAGGGGGC.

Concerning this clone: Given a much more abundant clone one base away, this may be a read error. The CDR3 end falls 3 residues outside the read, so it is completed with the germline J gene. The chain is built from TRBV19 and TRBJ2-2, with D possibly matching TRBD1 (5 bases). There are 18 residues in the CDR3. Germline values: CDR1 LNHDA, CDR2 SQIVND (reference sequence). The CDR3 is CASSISGSPGSGANVLFF. CDR3 bases read: TGTGCCAGTAGTATTTCCGGGTCGCCTGGCTCTGGGGCCAACGTG. Using reference TRBV19 and TRBJ2-2 for the parts outside the CDR3, the full variable domain is DGGITQSPKYLFRKEGQNVTLSCEQNLNHDAMYWYRQDPGQGLRLIYYSQIVNDFQKGDIAEGYSVSREKKESFPLTVTSAQKNPTAFYLCASSISGSPGSGANVLFFGEGSRLTVL.

This clone was observed a handful of times. The sequenced fragment ends 3 residues before the CDR3 boundary, so the rest is inferred from the germline J gene. The genes are TRBV20-1 and TRBJ2-1; 10 bases are a match to TRBD2. The germline gives CDR1 DFQATT, CDR2 SNEGSKA (reference sequence). The CDR3 runs 14 residues. Trimming at V came to 1 base and at J to 4 bases, leaving 1 base not matched to a gene. The CDR3 DNA, read in part, is TGCAGTGCTAGAGCACTAGCGGGATACAATGAG. As protein: CSARALAGYNE. The whole CDR3 protein reads CSARALAGYNEQFF.

The sample holds a few counts of this clone. The read halts 3 residues ahead of the CDR3 end, with the missing end drawn from the germline J gene. The V gene is TRBV19, the J gene TRBJ1-5; D is ambiguous. The V gene lost 6 bases and the J gene lost 1 base, with 13 bases spanning the gap. Germline values: CDR1 LNHDA, CDR2 SQIVND (reference sequence). The CDR3 covers 15 residues. The CDR3 protein is CASSFSVRSNQPQHF. The part of the CDR3 DNA that was read is TGTGCCAGTAGCTTTTCAGTGAGGAGCAATCAGCCC.

This clone was counted many times. The DNA ends 3 residues before the CDR3 does, and the rest of the CDR3 is filled in from the germline J gene. The chain recombines TRBV7-3 with TRBJ1-2; 7 bases align to TRBD1. The CDR3 totals 15 residues. The germline CDR1 and CDR2 sequences are SGHTA and FQGTGA. V lost 5 bases, J lost 6 bases, and 12 bases stayed unmatched. The CDR3 region is CASSNTTGVKDGYTF. Partial CDR3 DNA: TGTGCCAGCAGCAACACAACAGGGGTTAAGGATGGC. Based on the CDR3 plus reference TRBV7-3 and TRBJ1-2, the full variable domain is GAGVSQTPSNKVTEKGKYVELRCDPISGHTALYWYRQSLGQGPEFLIYFQGTGAADDSGLPNDRFFAVRPEGSVSTLKIQRTERGDSAVYLCASSNTTGVKDGYTFGSGTRLTVV.

With regard to this clone: A much larger clonotype is one base distant, so this may be a read error. The read finishes 3 residues shy of the CDR3 end, and the germline J gene is used to complete it. This chain uses TRBV19 with TRBJ2-3; no definite D call. The CDR3 totals 15 residues. Looked up from germline, CDR1 is LNHDA and CDR2 is SQIVND (reference sequence). CDR3 region: CASSMDPDLGQPQYF. CDR3 bases read: TGTGCCAGTAGTATGGATCCAGATCTGGGCCAGCCG.

This clone showed up just a few times. The CDR3 goes on 3 residues after the read ends, and that part is filled in from the germline J gene. V and J are TRBV7-9 and TRBJ1-4; maybe TRBD1 (5 bases). The CDR3 length is 15 residues. Per the germline V gene, CDR1 is SEHNR and CDR2 is FQNEAQ (reference sequence). The CDR3 sequence: CASSFWGTGDSPLFF. The covered CDR3 bases are TGTGCCAGCAGCTTCTGGGGAACAGGAGATTCACCA.

This clone was recorded at least ten times. The read is 3 residues too short to cover the CDR3 end, so that end is filled in from the germline J gene. The chain links TRBV5-1 to TRBJ1-4; 7 bases line up with TRBD1. Trimming cost V 4 bases and J 8 bases; bases outside gene matches: 8. Germline-derived CDR1 and CDR2 are SGHRS and YFSETQ. The CDR3 extends over 14 amino acids. CDR3 DNA, as far as it was read: TGCGCCAGCAGCCAAGGACAGGTGGAGGAAAAA. It is translated as CASSQGQVEEK. The whole CDR3 protein is CASSQGQVEEKLFF.

Many counts were recorded for this clone. The read ends 3 residues early relative to the CDR3; the germline J gene fills the gap. The rearrangement links TRBV5-4 to TRBJ1-1; the match to TRBD1 covers 8 bases. After removal of 5 bases from V and 0 bases from J, the junction contained 6 bases not matched to a gene. CDR3 size: 15 residues. The germline V gene has CDR1 SGHNT and CDR2 YYREEE (reference sequence). CDR3 sequence: CASRGDRGMNTEAFF. Partial CDR3 DNA: TGTGCCAGCAGAGGAGACAGGGGCATGAACACTGAA. The entire variable domain, with the rest obtained from reference TRBV5-4 and TRBJ1-1, is as follows: ETGVTQSPTHLIKTRGQQVTLRCSSQSGHNTVSWYQQALGQGPQFIFQYYREEENGRGNFPPRFSGLQFPNYSSELNVNALELDDSALYLCASRGDRGMNTEAFFGQGTRLTVV.

This clone showed up many times. The read finishes 3 residues shy of the CDR3 end, and the germline J gene is used to complete it. The chain joins TRBV7-6 to TRBJ2-5; the match to TRBD1 covers 8 bases. There are 15 residues in the CDR3. The junction had 12 bases not matched to a gene; V was cut back by 7 bases and J by 5 bases. Germline values: CDR1 SGHVS, CDR2 FNYEAQ. Here the CDR3 reads CASTPRTGSGETQYF. The CDR3 bases that were read are TGTGCCAGCACTCCCCGGACAGGGTCGGGGGAGACC.

This clone was found many times. The read ends 3 residues shy of where the CDR3 ends; the end is completed using the germline J gene. The chain links TRBV20-1 to TRBJ2-5, with 10 positions matching TRBD2. Losses at the gene ends were 5 bases for V and 5 bases for J; bases not matched to a gene: 11. The CDR3 extends over 15 amino acids. Germline V CDR1 and CDR2: DFQATT, SNEGSKA (reference sequence). The DNA read from the CDR3 is TGCAGTGCTCAGAGGGGGCTAGCGGGGGAGGAGACC. Its translation: CSAQRGLAGEET. The entire CDR3 protein is CSAQRGLAGEETQYF.

This clone appeared many times. The CDR3 is cut off 3 residues early in the read; its end comes from the germline J gene. Different DNA sequences within this sample yield the same CDR3. The chain joins TRBV5-1 to TRBJ1-3, with a possible D match to TRBD1 (6 bases). Germline-derived CDR1 and CDR2 are SGHRS and YFSETQ. CDR3 length: 15 residues. Between the trimmed V and J ends, which lost 4 bases and 0 bases, there was a span of 11 bases. The CDR3 bases that were read are TGCGCCAGCAGCGCGGACAGAGACTCTGGAAACACC. This codes for CASSADRDSGNT. The CDR3 in its entirety is CASSADRDSGNTIYF.